The 3 T cell receptor beta chains presented below share a single source sample, sequenced in a study of blood T cell repertoires in COVID-19. Profiling relied on immunoSEQ multiplex PCR, and the TCRdb table lists in-frame clones only, not all of them. The profile shows under 200,000 clones, around nine tenths of them singletons. Sequencing was done on a sample of peripheral blood. These receptors came from a woman in her 70s with COVID-19, enrolled during active disease.

The chain combines TRBV2 with TRBJ1-3, with 9 bases identical to TRBD1. The CDR3 is made up of 14 amino acids. Germline V gene lookup returns CDR1 SNHLY and CDR2 FYNNEI. J was trimmed by 2 bases and V by 8 bases; bases with no gene match: 4. CDR3 sequence: CASGRDRAGNTIYF. CDR3 coding DNA: TGTGCCAGCGGAAGGGACAGGGCTGGAAACACCATATATTTT.

This chain connects TRBV5-1 to TRBJ2-3; 11 bases line up with TRBD2. Germline values: CDR1 SGHRS, CDR2 YFSETQ. The CDR3 covers 15 residues. Losses at the gene ends were 4 bases for V and 4 bases for J; bases not matched to a gene: 5. CDR3 coding DNA: TGCGCCAGCAGCCTTAGCGGGGGGGCCCCAGATACGCAGTATTTT. It translates to CASSLSGGAPDTQYF. The full variable domain, with the rest looked up from reference TRBV5-1 and TRBJ2-3, is KAGVTQTPRYLIKTRGQQVTLSCSPISGHRSVSWYQQTPGQGLQFLFEYFSETQRNKGNFPGRFSGRQFSNSRSEMNVSTLELGDSALYLCASSLSGGAPDTQYFGPGTRLTVL.

The chain employs TRBV3-1 (or the pseudogene TRBV3-2) and TRBJ1-6, with D hard to call. The germline V gene has CDR1 LGHDT and CDR2 YNNKEL (reference sequence). Deletions cut 4 bases from V and 5 bases from J, with 9 bases between. This CDR3 is 14 amino acids long. CDR3 residues: CASSPGVDNSPLHF. CDR3 coding DNA: TGTGCCAGCAGCCCCGGGGTTGATAATTCACCCCTCCACTTT.